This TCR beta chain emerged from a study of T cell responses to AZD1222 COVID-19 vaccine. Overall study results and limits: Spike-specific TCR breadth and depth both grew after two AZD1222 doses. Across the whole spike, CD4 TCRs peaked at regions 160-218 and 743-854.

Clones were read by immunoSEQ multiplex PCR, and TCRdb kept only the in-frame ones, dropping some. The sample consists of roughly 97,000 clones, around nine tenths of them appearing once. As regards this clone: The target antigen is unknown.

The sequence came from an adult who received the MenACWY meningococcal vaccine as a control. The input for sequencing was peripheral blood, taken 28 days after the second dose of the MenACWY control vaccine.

CDR3 residues: CASSWTGISGNTIYF. The CDR3 nucleotides read TGTGCCAGCAGTTGGACAGGGATCTCTGGAAACACCATATATTTT. The chain uses TRBV27 and TRBJ1-3; TRBD1 matches 8 bases. The V segment lost 4 bases and the J segment 0 bases; nucleotides outside the gene matches: 2. The CDR3 has 15 amino acids. The germline gives CDR1 MNHEY, CDR2 SMNVEV (reference sequence).